The present T cell receptor beta chain was sequenced within a study of blood T cells in healthy people across ages. For the study at large: Template-switching capture recovered about one barcoded beta molecule per two T cells. The study, taken as a whole, reports: Donors of long life had a larger count of naive CD4+ cells and greater diversity than aged donors.

Of note for this clonotype: What it recognizes is unknown.

Primers used in a second PCR of roughly 7 to 12 cycles were a sample-barcoded 5' primer and a J-beta primer mix. TCRdb reprocessed the 5' RACE reads with MiXCR, giving one entry per CDR3 protein. The sample consists of approximately 1.5 million distinct CDR3 sequences, approximately 42% of them appearing once. This CDR3 has 13 amino acids. V shed 4 bases and J shed 1 base, with 8 bases lying between them. CDR1 SQVTM and CDR2 ANQGSEA come from the germline V gene. The chain recombines TRBV29-1 with TRBJ1-5; D unclear. Sequenced: blood. The TCR comes from a woman younger than 30 in good health. The CDR3 spells CSVGGLSNQPQHF. DNA of the CDR3: TGCAGCGTTGGGGGTTTGAGCAATCAGCCCCAGCATTTT.